Listed below are T cell receptor beta chains from one sample, sequenced in a study of blood T cell repertoires in COVID-19. This table comes from immunoSEQ multiplex PCR, and its TCRdb copy is limited to in-frame clones, with some not included. The table records about 20,000 clones, roughly 89% of them present only once. The sample was peripheral blood. Receptors were obtained from a human donor in a cohort sampled during active COVID-19. Each CDR3 is given with its conserved first and last residue. The D gene is left open where the match is weak.

>TRBV3-1/TRBV3-2|14|NA|TRBJ1-1
CASSSMAGNTEAFF
TGTGCCAGCAGCTCAATGGCAGGGAACACTGAAGCTTTCTTT
>TRBV7-2|13|NA|TRBJ1-2
CASSSDMFYGYTF
TGTGCCAGCAGCTCCGACATGTTCTATGGCTACACCTTC
>TRBV9|15|TRBD1|TRBJ2-2
CASSFRDSNTGELFF
TGTGCCAGCAGCTTCCGGGACAGTAACACCGGGGAGCTGTTTTTT
>TRBV4-3|14|TRBD1|TRBJ2-7
CASSQRDRGYEQYF
TGCGCCAGCAGCCAAAGGGACAGGGGCTACGAGCAGTACTTC
>TRBV6-1|16|NA|TRBJ2-2
CASSEAALPGAGELFF
TGTGCCAGCAGTGAAGCGGCTCTACCCGGGGCCGGGGAGCTGTTTTTT
>TRBV7-3|15|NA|TRBJ2-6
CASSLFSSGANVLTF
TGTGCCAGCAGCTTATTCAGCTCTGGGGCCAACGTCCTGACTTTC
>TRBV6-5|14|TRBD2|TRBJ2-1
CASRSGGQYNEQFF
TGTGCCAGCAGGTCGGGAGGCCAATACAATGAGCAGTTCTTC
>TRBV4-1|17|NA|TRBJ2-3
CASSPPYRFGSTDTQYF
TGCGCCAGCAGCCCACCATACAGGTTCGGGAGCACAGATACGCAGTATTTT
>TRBV19|17|TRBD1|TRBJ1-5
CASSEYGQVRSNQPQHF
TGTGCCAGTAGTGAGTACGGACAGGTCCGAAGCAATCAGCCCCAGCATTTT
>TRBV11-3|13|TRBD1|TRBJ2-2
CASSQGAAGELFF
TGTGCCAGCAGCCAGGGGGCGGCCGGGGAGCTGTTTTTT
>TRBV7-9|16|TRBD2|TRBJ2-7
CASSSKLAGETYEQYF
TGTGCCAGCAGCTCCAAACTAGCGGGTGAGACCTACGAGCAGTACTTC
>TRBV2|14|TRBD1|TRBJ2-7
CASSVQQGNTEQYF
TGTGCCAGCAGTGTACAACAGGGGAATACCGAGCAGTACTTC
>TRBV15|14|TRBD1|TRBJ1-1
CATSEQGQGTEAFF
TGTGCCACCAGCGAACAGGGACAGGGAACTGAAGCTTTCTTT
>TRBV19|14|TRBD1|TRBJ1-5
CASRPGQKNQPQHF
TGTGCCAGTAGGCCGGGACAGAAAAATCAGCCCCAGCATTTT
>TRBV18|13|NA|TRBJ1-5
CASSPSVNQPQHF
TGTGCCAGCTCACCATCGGTCAATCAGCCCCAGCATTTT